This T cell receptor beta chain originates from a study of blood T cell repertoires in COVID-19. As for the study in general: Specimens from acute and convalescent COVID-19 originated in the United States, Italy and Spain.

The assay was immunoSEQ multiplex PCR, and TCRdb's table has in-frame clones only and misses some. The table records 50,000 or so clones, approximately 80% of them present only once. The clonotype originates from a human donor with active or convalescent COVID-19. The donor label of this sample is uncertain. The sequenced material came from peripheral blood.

The CDR3, as DNA: TGTGCCAGCAGCCAAGCCGGGGGAAACACTGAAGCTTTCTTT. Residues: CASSQAGGNTEAFF. The chain employs TRBV3-1 (or the pseudogene TRBV3-2) and TRBJ1-1, with D tentatively TRBD1 (5 bases). The V gene lost 1 base and the J gene lost 2 bases, with 8 bases spanning the gap. The germline V gene has CDR1 LGHDT and CDR2 YNNKEL (reference sequence). The length of the CDR3 is 14 residues.